The rows below give T cell receptor beta chains drawn from one sample of a study of Ad26.COV2.S vaccination and SARS-CoV-2 variants. Profiled with immunoSEQ multiplex PCR; TCRdb holds only in-frame clones, not every one. The data hold some 290,000 clones, with roughly 86% observed a single time. The source material was peripheral blood, sampled in a trial of Ad26.COV2.S vaccine versus placebo. The receptors shown here come from a person aged 18 to 65 who received the Ad26.COV2.S COVID-19 vaccine or a placebo. Both conserved end residues are part of each CDR3. The D gene is left open where the match is weak. Size values are once, few and many counts, or a class for expanded clones, and some rows have none.

CDR3,DNA,size,J,D,V
CASSQVSWGRGRSYNEQFF,TGTGCCAGCAGCCAAGTATCATGGGGTAGGGGGCGCTCCTACAATGAGCAGTTCTTC,NA,TRBJ2-1,TRBD1,TRBV3-1/TRBV3-2
CASSHRDTETQYF,TGTGCCAGCAGCCACCGGGACACAGAGACCCAGTACTTC,NA,TRBJ2-5,NA,TRBV6-2/TRBV6-3
CASSREGTNQPQHF,TGTGCCAGCAGCCGCGAGGGAACTAATCAGCCCCAGCATTTT,once,TRBJ1-5,NA,TRBV2
CASSPRGRVEQFF,TGTGCCAGCAGCCCGAGGGGGCGCGTCGAGCAGTTCTTC,NA,TRBJ2-1,TRBD1,TRBV6-6
CASSQERNQPQHF,TGCGCCAGCAGCCAAGAGCGCAATCAGCCCCAGCATTTT,few,TRBJ1-5,NA,TRBV4-1
CAWLTKGYHGYTF,TGTGCCTGGCTTACGAAAGGGTACCATGGCTACACCTTC,NA,TRBJ1-2,NA,TRBV30
CASSLSGADTQYF,TGTGCCAGCAGCTTGAGCGGGGCAGATACGCAGTATTTT,NA,TRBJ2-3,TRBD2,TRBV7-9
CASSQDDMGEQYF,TGTGCCAGCAGTCAAGACGACATGGGCGAGCAGTACTTC,few,TRBJ2-7,NA,TRBV2
CASSLSTGDYNEQFF,TGTGCCAGCAGCTTGTCGACAGGGGATTACAATGAGCAGTTCTTC,NA,TRBJ2-1,TRBD1,TRBV5-4
CASSQGVRFVGEQYF,TGTGCCAGCAGCCAAGGGGTCAGGTTCGTGGGGGAGCAGTACTTC,NA,TRBJ2-7,NA,TRBV3-1/TRBV3-2
CASRSTGTSSEDTQYF,TGTGCAAGTCGTTCGACCGGGACTAGCAGTGAAGATACGCAGTATTTT,NA,TRBJ2-3,NA,TRBV12-2
CASRDKGPFPYGYTF,TGTGCCAGTAGGGACAAGGGCCCTTTCCCCTATGGCTACACCTTC,NA,TRBJ1-2,NA,TRBV19
CASTKGPSSGNTIYF,TGTGCCAGCACTAAGGGCCCCTCGTCTGGAAACACCATATATTTT,NA,TRBJ1-3,NA,TRBV6-4
CASSLTAAYGYTF,TGTGCCAGCAGTTTGACGGCTGCTTATGGCTACACCTTC,NA,TRBJ1-2,NA,TRBV6-2/TRBV6-3
CASSLPPPSGIHF,TGTGCCAGCAGCTTACCCCCTCCTAGCGGAATACACTTC,NA,TRBJ2-7,TRBD2,TRBV7-2
CASSVTSGGTTDTQYF,TGTGCCAGTAGTGTGACTAGCGGGGGGACCACAGATACGCAGTATTTT,once,TRBJ2-3,TRBD2,TRBV19
CSASPGYNQPQHF,TGCAGTGCTAGTCCAGGGTACAATCAGCCCCAGCATTTT,few,TRBJ1-5,NA,TRBV20-1
CASSVATGAGYGYTF,TGTGCCAGCAGCGTAGCCACAGGGGCAGGCTATGGCTACACCTTC,few,TRBJ1-2,TRBD1,TRBV9
CASSLTTGFYGYTF,TGCGCCAGCAGCCTAACCACAGGATTCTATGGCTACACCTTC,once,TRBJ1-2,NA,TRBV4-1
CASSLAEAVVSQETQYF,TGCGCCAGCAGCTTGGCCGAAGCGGTCGTTTCCCAAGAGACCCAGTACTTC,NA,TRBJ2-5,NA,TRBV5-1
CASSLWPPYEQYF,TGTGCCAGCAGCTTGTGGCCCCCCTACGAGCAGTACTTC,NA,TRBJ2-7,NA,TRBV5-4
CASSLVDTLGYGYTF,TGTGCCAGCAGCTTAGTTGACACTTTGGGCTATGGCTACACCTTC,NA,TRBJ1-2,NA,TRBV7-9
CASSGQSDSGNTIYF,TGTGCCAGCTCCGGACAGTCGGACTCTGGAAACACCATATATTTT,NA,TRBJ1-3,NA,TRBV19
CASSLEIRDGRFTDTQYF,TGTGCCAGCAGCTTAGAGATCCGAGACGGGAGGTTCACAGATACGCAGTATTTT,once,TRBJ2-3,TRBD2,TRBV7-6
CASSPSTRSSYEQYF,TGTGCCAGTAGTCCGTCGACCAGGAGCTCCTACGAGCAGTACTTC,NA,TRBJ2-7,NA,TRBV19
CASTPDSNYGYTF,TGTGCCAGCACCCCCGACTCTAACTATGGCTACACCTTC,NA,TRBJ1-2,NA,TRBV6-2/TRBV6-3
CACRGSENSPLHF,TGTGCATGTCGGGGGTCGGAGAATTCACCCCTCCACTTT,NA,TRBJ1-6,NA,TRBV6-5
CASSSGADRDQPQHF,TGTGCCAGCAGCTCGGGGGCGGACAGAGATCAGCCCCAGCATTTT,NA,TRBJ1-5,NA,TRBV5-4
CASSLKQGNTEAFF,TGTGCCAGTAGCCTTAAACAGGGTAACACTGAAGCTTTCTTT,NA,TRBJ1-1,NA,TRBV19
CASSLQRLLYQETQYF,TGTGCCAGCAGCTTGCAGAGACTCCTGTACCAAGAGACCCAGTACTTC,NA,TRBJ2-5,NA,TRBV5-6
CASSTTTGANTEAFF,TGTGCCAGCAGTACCACTACAGGGGCAAACACTGAAGCTTTCTTT,NA,TRBJ1-1,TRBD1,TRBV6-5
CASSQDLGRLGYTF,TGCGCCAGCAGCCAAGATCTGGGACGCCTTGGCTACACCTTC,NA,TRBJ1-2,NA,TRBV4-3
CASSPASGGISYEQYF,TGTGCCAGCAGCCCCGCTAGCGGGGGGATTTCCTACGAGCAGTACTTC,NA,TRBJ2-7,TRBD2,TRBV7-2
CASSLSQGRRASTDTQYF,TGTGCCAGCAGCTTGAGCCAAGGGAGGCGGGCTAGCACAGATACGCAGTATTTT,few,TRBJ2-3,NA,TRBV11-2
CASSVGTLQETQYF,TGTGCCAGCAGCGTCGGGACCCTTCAAGAGACCCAGTACTTC,once,TRBJ2-5,NA,TRBV5-4
CASSLEGQPQHF,TGTGCCAGCAGTTTAGAGGGTCAGCCCCAGCATTTT,NA,TRBJ1-5,NA,TRBV28
CASSPGSPNEKLFF,TGTGCCAGCTCACCCGGCAGTCCTAATGAAAAACTGTTTTTT,NA,TRBJ1-4,NA,TRBV18
CASSPDRDEQYF,TGTGCCAGCTCACCGGACAGGGACGAGCAGTACTTC,few,TRBJ2-7,TRBD1,TRBV18
CASSPTVRGVREKLFF,TGTGCCAGCTCACCAACCGTCCGGGGGGTACGTGAAAAACTGTTTTTT,NA,TRBJ1-4,NA,TRBV18
CASSYSKGSAGEKLFF,TGTGCCAGCAGTTACTCGAAGGGGTCCGCCGGGGAAAAACTGTTTTTT,NA,TRBJ1-4,NA,TRBV6-2/TRBV6-3
CAWSRKETQYF,TGTGCCTGGAGTCGGAAAGAGACCCAGTACTTC,once,TRBJ2-5,NA,TRBV30
CASSVALQETQYF,TGTGCCAGCAGCGTAGCCCTCCAAGAGACCCAGTACTTC,once,TRBJ2-5,NA,TRBV9
CASSPSQGGATYEQYF,TGTGCCAGTAGTCCCTCTCAAGGGGGGGCTACCTACGAGCAGTACTTC,NA,TRBJ2-7,NA,TRBV19